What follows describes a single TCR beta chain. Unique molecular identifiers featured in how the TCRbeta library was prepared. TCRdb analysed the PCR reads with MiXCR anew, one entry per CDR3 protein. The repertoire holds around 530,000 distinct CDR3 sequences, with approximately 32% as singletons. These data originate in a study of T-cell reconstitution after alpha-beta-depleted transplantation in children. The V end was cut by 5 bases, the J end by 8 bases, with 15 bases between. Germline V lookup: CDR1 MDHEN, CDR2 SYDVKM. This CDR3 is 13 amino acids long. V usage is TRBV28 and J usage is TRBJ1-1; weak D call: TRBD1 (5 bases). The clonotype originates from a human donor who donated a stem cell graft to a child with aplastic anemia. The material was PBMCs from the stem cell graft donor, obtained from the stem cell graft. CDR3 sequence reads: CASSPRTHREAFF. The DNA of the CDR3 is TGTGCCAGCAGTCCACGTACCCACAGGGAAGCTTTCTTT.